Following are 14 T cell receptor beta chains from one sample sequenced in a study of control samples from healthy donors and cancer patients. The repertoire was sequenced with immunoSEQ multiplex PCR; TCRdb's copy has only in-frame clones and lacks some. The sample carries over 100,000 clones, around 88% recorded once. The sequenced sample was blood. Every receptor here comes from a man aged 40-50 years in good health.

The chain couples TRBV30 to TRBJ1-6; 9 bases agree with TRBD1. The J segment lost 10 bases and the V segment lost 4 bases, leaving 14 bases of the junction unmatched. Germline loops: CDR1 GTSNPN, CDR2 SVGIG (reference sequence). The CDR3 is 16 amino acids. CDR3 region: CAWTPPTGGLGSPLHF. As DNA, the CDR3 is TGTGCCTGGACTCCTCCGACAGGGGGACTTGGATCACCCCTCCACTTT.

V and J are TRBV29-1 and TRBJ1-6; TRBD1 agrees at 7 bases. The CDR3 contains 14 residues. The germline CDR1 and CDR2 sequences are SQVTM and ANQGSEA. The V segment lost 7 bases and the J segment 0 bases; nucleotides outside the gene matches: 3. The CDR3 is CSARDSSYNSPLHF. The CDR3 DNA sequence: TGCAGCGCCCGGGACAGCTCCTATAATTCACCCCTCCACTTT.

The rearrangement uses TRBV7-9 and TRBJ2-1, with D hard to call. Germline V gene data show CDR1 as SEHNR and CDR2 as FQNEAQ (reference sequence). The V end was cut by 5 bases, the J end by 3 bases, with 20 bases between. The CDR3 spans 17 residues. The CDR3 reads CASSPPVGQTLYNEQFF. DNA for the CDR3: TGTGCCAGCAGCCCGCCTGTTGGGCAGACCCTCTACAATGAGCAGTTCTTC.

The chain combines TRBV18 with TRBJ1-1; tentatively, D is TRBD1 (5 bases). Germline V lookup: CDR1 KGHSH, CDR2 LQKENI. The length of the CDR3 is 13 residues. Trimming left V 5 bases short and J 1 base short, with 8 bases between. DNA for the CDR3: TGTGCCAGCTCAAGACAGACGAACACTGAAGCTTTCTTT. Protein product: CASSRQTNTEAFF. The full variable domain, rest sourced from reference TRBV18 and TRBJ1-1, is NAGVMQNPRHLVRRRGQEARLRCSPMKGHSHVYWYRQLPEEGLKFMVYLQKENIIDESGMPKERFSAEFPKEGPSILRIQQVVRGDSAAYFCASSRQTNTEAFFGQGTRLTVV.

The V call is TRBV29-1, the J call TRBJ1-5; no clear D gene. CDR3 length: 13 residues. CDR1 is SQVTM and CDR2 is ANQGSEA in the germline V gene. The V end was cut by 4 bases, the J end by 9 bases, with 16 bases between. The CDR3 coding sequence is TGCAGCGTTGTGGCAGGTCCCTTTGGGCCCCAGCATTTT. It translates to CSVVAGPFGPQHF.

V usage is TRBV4-3 and J usage is TRBJ1-2; TRBD1 aligns across 11 bases. CDR1 and CDR2 (germline): LGHNA, YSLEER. V shed 1 base and J 5 bases; nucleotides not matched to a gene: 3. The CDR3 has 15 amino acids. The CDR3 loop is CASSQVGTGGYGYTF. The CDR3 region has the DNA TGCGCCAGCAGCCAAGTGGGGACAGGGGGATATGGCTACACCTTC.

V and J are TRBV30 and TRBJ1-1; possibly TRBD1 for D (5 bases). The V and J ends lost 4 bases and 6 bases respectively, with 21 bases between them. Per the germline V gene, CDR1 is GTSNPN and CDR2 is SVGIG (reference sequence). The CDR3 has 15 amino acids. The CDR3 sequence is CAWKPGGVGFPEAFF. The CDR3 DNA is TGTGCCTGGAAACCCGGGGGGGTTGGCTTCCCTGAAGCTTTCTTT.

Ten or more counts support this clone. V and J are TRBV6-5 and TRBJ2-3, with a weak D call TRBD2 (6 bases). V lost 8 bases to trimming and J lost 2 bases, with 8 bases between them. Germline CDR1 reads MNHEY; CDR2 reads SVGAGI. The CDR3 runs 12 residues. CDR3 sequence reads: CASLGLTDTQYF. CDR3 nucleotides: TGTGCCAGCTTGGGACTCACAGATACGCAGTATTTT.

The rearrangement links TRBV2 to TRBJ2-2; D is uncertain. Germline V gives CDR1 SNHLY, CDR2 FYNNEI. Trimming pared 5 bases from V and 4 bases from J, leaving 14 bases between. The CDR3 consists of 15 residues. The CDR3 reads CASSTTQPFTGELFF. For the CDR3, the DNA is TGTGCCAGCAGTACGACACAGCCTTTCACCGGGGAGCTGTTTTTT.

This sequence joins TRBV25-1 and TRBJ2-7, with 9 bases aligning to TRBD1. This CDR3 region has 16 residues. J gave up 8 bases and V 4 bases, and 15 bases lay outside the gene matches. From germline, CDR1 is MGHDK and CDR2 SYGVNS. Written as DNA, the CDR3 is TGTGCCAGCAGTGGGTACTACCGGGACAGGGTATACCAGCAGTACTTC. This gives the protein CASSGYYRDRVYQQYF.

DNA of the CDR3: TGTGCCAGCAGCCGGGGAAAGGGTCAGCCCCAGCATTTT. It encodes CASSRGKGQPQHF. This chain joins TRBV5-8 and TRBJ1-5, with D hard to call. Trimming removed 4 bases from V and 6 bases from J, with 11 bases in between. This CDR3 contains 13 residues. Germline CDR1 reads SGHTS; CDR2 reads YDEGEE.

The chain employs TRBV5-1 and TRBJ2-5; D gene uncertain. V was pared by 4 bases and J by 1 base, with 11 bases between. CDR3 length equals 14 residues. Germline-derived CDR1 and CDR2 are SGHRS and YFSETQ. The CDR3 reads CASSLLPGQETQYF. The CDR3 coding sequence is TGCGCCAGCAGCCTCCTACCGGGCCAAGAGACCCAGTACTTC. The whole variable domain, filled in from reference TRBV5-1 and TRBJ2-5, reads KAGVTQTPRYLIKTRGQQVTLSCSPISGHRSVSWYQQTPGQGLQFLFEYFSETQRNKGNFPGRFSGRQFSNSRSEMNVSTLELGDSALYLCASSLLPGQETQYFGPGTRLLVL.

The gene calls are TRBV6-1 and TRBJ2-3; D not resolved. Germline CDR1 and CDR2: MNHNS and SASEGT. The CDR3 extends over 15 amino acids. Trimming cost V 2 bases and J 0 bases, with 9 bases left between them. The CDR3 nucleotides are TGTGCCAGCAGTGAAAGACGATCAAGCACAGATACGCAGTATTTT. Protein product: CASSERRSSTDTQYF.

The chain joins TRBV13 to TRBJ2-3; the D call may be TRBD1 or TRBD2 (5 bases each). The CDR3 sequence is 13 residues long. The V and J ends lost 1 base and 6 bases respectively, with 8 bases between them. Germline V gene lookup returns CDR1 PRHDT and CDR2 FYEKMQ (reference sequence). The DNA for the CDR3 is TGTGCCAGCAGCTTAGAAGAGGGGGATACGCAGTATTTT. Translated: CASSLEEGDTQYF.